A selection of T cell receptor beta chains follows, all from one sample in a study of neoadjuvant anti-PD-1 for oral cavity cancer. Some clones are missing from TCRdb's copy, which holds only in-frame ones; the method was immunoSEQ multiplex PCR. The sample has thousands of clones; approximately 50% are singletons. Sequenced material: tumor tissue, taken before nivolumab (anti-PD-1) treatment. The receptors originated from a person aged 35 to 85 with oral cavity squamous cell carcinoma. Each CDR3 is given with its conserved first and last residue. The D gene is left open where the match is weak. Some rows mark clone size as missing; the rest say once, few, many or name a class of expanded clone.

d_gene | abundance | j_gene | v_gene | CDR3aa | CDR3nt
- | - | TRBJ1-2 | TRBV27 | CASSSKGTRRAVYGYTF | TGTGCCAGCAGTTCAAAAGGTACGCGACGGGCCGTCTATGGCTACACCTTC
- | - | TRBJ1-1 | TRBV6-5 | CASSYDRNTEAFF | TGTGCCAGCAGTTACGACAGGAACACTGAAGCTTTCTTT
- | - | TRBJ2-7 | TRBV6-1 | CASSPVHEQYF | TGTGCCAGCAGCCCTGTTCACGAGCAGTACTTC
- | - | TRBJ2-4 | TRBV5-1 | CASSPEGGLAKNIQYF | TGCGCCAGCAGCCCGGAGGGGGGACTAGCCAAAAACATTCAGTACTTC
- | - | TRBJ1-3 | TRBV6-6 | CASSYSSGNTIYF | TGTGCCAGCAGTTACTCATCAGGAAACACCATATATTTT
TRBD1 | - | TRBJ1-1 | TRBV6-1 | CASSAGQMADAFF | TGTGCCAGCAGTGCGGGACAGATGGCTGACGCTTTCTTT
TRBD1 | - | TRBJ1-3 | TRBV13 | CASSLRGGRSSGNTIYF | TGTGCCAGCAGCCTTAGAGGGGGCCGAAGCTCTGGAAACACCATATATTTT
- | - | TRBJ2-5 | TRBV10-3 | CAISESKATQYF | TGTGCCATCAGTGAGTCGAAGGCGACCCAGTACTTC
TRBD1 | - | TRBJ2-7 | TRBV29-1 | CSVWGQGARNEQYF | TGCAGCGTTTGGGGCCAGGGGGCTCGGAACGAGCAGTACTTC
- | few | TRBJ1-2 | TRBV6-6 | CASSYYEGSNYGYTF | TGTGCCAGCAGTTACTATGAAGGTTCTAACTATGGCTACACCTTC
- | - | TRBJ2-5 | TRBV11-3 | CASSLAPKETQYF | TGTGCCAGCAGCTTAGCCCCAAAAGAGACCCAGTACTTC
- | large | TRBJ2-7 | TRBV5-7 | CASSLALGRYEQYF | TGTGCCAGCAGCTTGGCCCTCGGCAGATACGAGCAGTACTTC
- | few | TRBJ2-1 | TRBV19 | CASSTSGYSYNEQFF | TGTGCCAGTAGTACATCCGGGTATTCCTACAATGAGCAGTTCTTC
- | few | TRBJ1-3 | TRBV20-1 | CSAHGADTIYF | TGCAGTGCCCACGGGGCGGACACCATATATTTT
- | few | TRBJ1-1 | TRBV29-1 | CSVAQGNTEAFF | TGCAGCGTTGCCCAGGGTAACACTGAAGCTTTCTTT
- | - | TRBJ1-2 | TRBV4-3 | CASSLKGRGAFVYGYTF | TGCGCCAGCAGCTTGAAGGGGCGGGGGGCCTTCGTCTATGGCTACACCTTC
- | - | TRBJ1-2 | TRBV9 | CASSAQSGYSYGYTF | TGTGCCAGCAGCGCACAGTCCGGGTACTCCTATGGCTACACCTTC
TRBD1 | - | TRBJ2-3 | TRBV6-5 | CASSQMRGQDTQYF | TGTGCCAGCAGTCAGATGAGGGGGCAAGATACGCAGTATTTT
TRBD2 | - | TRBJ2-5 | TRBV5-4 | CASSSGLAGGRYQETQYF | TGTGCCAGCAGCTCTGGACTAGCGGGGGGGCGGTACCAAGAGACCCAGTACTTC
- | few | TRBJ1-1 | TRBV27 | CASSALQGWNTEAFF | TGTGCCAGCAGTGCCCTCCAGGGGTGGAACACTGAAGCTTTCTTT
- | few | TRBJ2-3 | TRBV7-9 | CASSSRTWRVDTQYF | TGTGCCAGCAGCTCCAGGACTTGGAGGGTAGATACGCAGTATTTT
- | few | TRBJ2-7 | TRBV11-2 | CASSPRPEIPTSYEQYF | TGTGCCAGCAGCCCCCGGCCAGAGATTCCGACATCCTACGAGCAGTACTTC
- | - | TRBJ2-3 | TRBV18 | CASSPPGGSPGDTQYF | TGTGCCAGCTCACCACCTGGGGGTAGTCCGGGAGATACGCAGTATTTT
- | few | TRBJ2-7 | TRBV6-1 | CASSFYYEQYF | TGTGCCAGCAGTTTTTACTACGAGCAGTACTTC
- | few | TRBJ1-1 | TRBV6-5 | CASRTPGSQNTEAFF | TGTGCCAGCCGTACACCAGGGTCCCAGAACACTGAAGCTTTCTTT
- | - | TRBJ1-5 | TRBV6-5 | CASSYRGGDQPQHF | TGTGCCAGCAGTTACCGAGGAGGGGATCAGCCCCAGCATTTT
- | - | TRBJ1-6 | TRBV4-2 | CASSRESGAYNSPLHF | TGTGCCAGCAGCAGGGAATCAGGGGCCTATAATTCACCCCTCCACTTT
- | - | TRBJ2-3 | TRBV29-1 | CSVSGRVTDTQYF | TGCAGCGTTTCTGGTCGAGTCACAGATACGCAGTATTTT
- | - | TRBJ2-5 | TRBV28 | CASSQYRVDPKYF | TGTGCCAGCAGCCAATACCGTGTGGATCCTAAGTACTTC
- | - | TRBJ2-5 | TRBV25-1 | CASSVGGKETQYF | TGTGCCAGCAGTGTGGGGGGAAAAGAGACCCAGTACTTC
TRBD2 | - | TRBJ2-3 | TRBV5-1 | CASSLDGRGGSTDTQYF | TGCGCCAGCAGCTTGGACGGACGCGGGGGGAGCACAGATACGCAGTATTTT
- | few | TRBJ1-1 | TRBV20-1 | CSAAGFEAFF | TGCAGTGCCGCGGGGTTTGAAGCTTTCTTT
- | - | TRBJ2-3 | TRBV6-6 | CASTLGSTDTQYF | TGTGCCAGCACCCTCGGGAGCACAGATACGCAGTATTTT
- | - | TRBJ1-1 | TRBV6-1 | CASSYLGTEAFF | TGTGCCAGCAGTTATCTCGGGACTGAAGCTTTCTTT
TRBD1 | - | TRBJ1-1 | TRBV2 | CASSENGGGNTEAFF | TGTGCCAGCAGTGAAAATGGAGGGGGCAACACTGAAGCTTTCTTT
- | few | TRBJ2-1 | TRBV14 | CASSQVQASTEQFF | TGTGCCAGCAGCCAAGTCCAGGCCTCAACCGAGCAGTTCTTC
- | few | TRBJ1-6 | TRBV5-1 | CASSSTGLNSPLHF | TGCGCCAGCAGCTCGACAGGTCTTAATTCACCCCTCCACTTT
TRBD1 | - | TRBJ1-5 | TRBV10-3 | CAISGTGGRGQPQHF | TGTGCCATCAGTGGGACAGGGGGTCGCGGGCAGCCCCAGCATTTT
- | few | TRBJ1-2 | TRBV28 | CASSSGGYDYGYTF | TGTGCCAGCAGCTCTGGGGGATACGACTATGGCTACACCTTC
- | - | TRBJ2-2 | TRBV5-5 | CASRGRPNTGELFF | TGTGCCAGCCGGGGGCGGCCGAACACCGGGGAGCTGTTTTTT
- | few | TRBJ1-6 | TRBV7-3 | CASSLDGNSPLHF | TGTGCCAGCAGCCTCGACGGGAATTCACCCCTCCACTTT
- | - | TRBJ1-6 | TRBV6-5 | CASSTTVSPLHF | TGTGCCAGCAGCACCACGGTGTCACCCCTCCACTTT
TRBD1 | - | TRBJ2-5 | TRBV2 | CASSDRGTAIAQYF | TGTGCCAGCAGTGACCGTGGGACAGCCATAGCCCAGTACTTC
- | few | TRBJ1-2 | TRBV6-5 | CASSYSPWVPDGYTF | TGTGCCAGCAGTTACTCCCCCTGGGTCCCGGATGGCTACACCTTC
- | - | TRBJ1-5 | TRBV28 | CASMRQGHQPQHF | TGTGCCAGCATGCGGCAGGGTCATCAGCCCCAGCATTTT
- | - | TRBJ1-5 | TRBV18 | CASSHGSNQPQHF | TGTGCCAGCTCACACGGGTCCAATCAGCCCCAGCATTTT
TRBD1 | once | TRBJ2-1 | TRBV18 | CASSPPATGGEQFF | TGTGCCAGCTCACCACCGGCGACAGGGGGTGAGCAGTTCTTC
- | - | TRBJ1-5 | TRBV29-1 | CSVLLGVGQPQHF | TGCAGCGTTTTGTTGGGGGTGGGTCAGCCCCAGCATTTT
TRBD1 | few | TRBJ1-2 | TRBV28 | CASREGAPRGYTF | TGTGCCAGCAGGGAGGGGGCCCCCCGGGGCTACACCTTC
TRBD2 | few | TRBJ2-1 | TRBV11-2 | CASLRSGGNEQFF | TGTGCCAGCCTGCGAAGCGGGGGCAATGAGCAGTTCTTC
- | - | TRBJ2-5 | TRBV19 | CASSIKGQGFYQETQYF | TGTGCCAGTAGTATTAAGGGACAAGGTTTTTACCAAGAGACCCAGTACTTC
TRBD1 | - | TRBJ1-2 | TRBV27 | CASSPSDRGHGYTF | TGTGCCAGCAGTCCCTCGGACAGGGGACATGGCTACACCTTC
- | - | TRBJ1-5 | TRBV4-1 | CASSLTAPGNQPQHF | TGCGCCAGCAGCCTAACTGCCCCAGGGAATCAGCCCCAGCATTTT
- | few | TRBJ1-1 | TRBV10-2 | CASRHGPEAFF | TGCGCCAGCAGACATGGACCTGAAGCTTTCTTT